The TCR beta chain described here comes from a study of CD8 T cells in ankylosing spondylitis. Comments on this clonotype: Its cognate antigen is unknown.

The length of the CDR3 is 16 residues. V dropped 0 bases and J dropped 5; count of bases not matched to a gene: 10. From germline, CDR1 is SGHRS and CDR2 YFSETQ. Study observations and caveats: Eight or nine highly homologous variants formed a TCR beta motif that appeared characteristic of ankylosing spondylitis blood. Disease-associated clones were reportedly significantly overrepresented in matched ankylosing spondylitis synovial fluid. There were earlier reports of some motif variants in reactive arthritis synovial fluid and blood.

Making use of molecular barcodes, quantitative 5'-RACE generated TCR beta libraries. MiXCR, run by TCRdb on the 5' RACE reads, gives a single entry per CDR3 protein. The sample carries 470,000 or so distinct CDR3 sequences, around 26% recorded once. Sequencing was done on a sample of blood, either unsorted or a sorted T cell fraction (not recorded which). The chain joins TRBV5-1 to TRBJ2-5; TRBD2 agrees at 7 bases. The TCR originated in a male donor with ankylosing spondylitis. The CDR3 DNA follows: TGCGCCAGCAGCTTGGGTGGATCAAGCGGGAAGGAGACCCAGTACTTC. It yields the protein CASSLGGSSGKETQYF.